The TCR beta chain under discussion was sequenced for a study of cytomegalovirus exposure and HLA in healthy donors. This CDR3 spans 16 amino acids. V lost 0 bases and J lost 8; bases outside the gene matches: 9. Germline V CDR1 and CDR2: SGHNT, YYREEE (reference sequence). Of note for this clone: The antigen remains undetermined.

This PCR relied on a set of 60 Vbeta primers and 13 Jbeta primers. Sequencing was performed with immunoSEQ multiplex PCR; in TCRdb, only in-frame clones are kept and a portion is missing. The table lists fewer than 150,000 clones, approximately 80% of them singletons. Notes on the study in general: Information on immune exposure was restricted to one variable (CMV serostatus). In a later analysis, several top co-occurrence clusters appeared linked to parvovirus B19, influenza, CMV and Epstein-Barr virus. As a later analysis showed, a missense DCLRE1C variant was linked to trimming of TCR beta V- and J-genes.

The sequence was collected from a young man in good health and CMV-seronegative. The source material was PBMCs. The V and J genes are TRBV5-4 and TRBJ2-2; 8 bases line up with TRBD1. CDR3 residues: CASSLALTGVSGELFF. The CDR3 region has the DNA TGTGCCAGCAGCTTGGCCCTGACAGGGGTTTCAGGGGAGCTGTTTTTT.